This entry is about one TCR beta chain. Antigen unknown. This CDR3 contains 12 residues. Germline CDR1 reads SNHLY; CDR2 reads FYNNEI. V lost 4 bases, J lost 5 bases, and 8 bases lay in between. This entry comes from a study of T cell responses to AZD1222 COVID-19 vaccine. Study as a whole: The study pooled second doses at about 4 or about 12 weeks. Study outcomes and limitations: White British donors predominated, females outnumbered males, and clonal diversity was possibly underestimated.

Sequencing was performed with immunoSEQ multiplex PCR; in TCRdb, only in-frame clones are kept and a portion is missing. The sample comprises roughly 150,000 clones, under 95% of which are singletons, and approximately 4.8% rests with the top ten. The clonotype comes from an adult in good health. Material: peripheral blood, obtained on day 0 of AZD1222 vaccination. The chain carries TRBV2 and TRBJ2-5; either TRBD1 or TRBD2 may fit D (5 bases each). The CDR3 coding sequence is TGTGCCAGCAGTGGATGGGGGGAGACCCAGTACTTC. Its protein product is CASSGWGETQYF. The whole variable domain, remainder taken from reference TRBV2 and TRBJ2-5, is EPEVTQTPSHQVTQMGQEVILRCVPISNHLYFYWYRQILGQKVEFLVSFYNNEISEKSEIFDDQFSVERPDGSNFTLKIRSTKLEDSAMYFCASSGWGETQYFGPGTRLLVL.